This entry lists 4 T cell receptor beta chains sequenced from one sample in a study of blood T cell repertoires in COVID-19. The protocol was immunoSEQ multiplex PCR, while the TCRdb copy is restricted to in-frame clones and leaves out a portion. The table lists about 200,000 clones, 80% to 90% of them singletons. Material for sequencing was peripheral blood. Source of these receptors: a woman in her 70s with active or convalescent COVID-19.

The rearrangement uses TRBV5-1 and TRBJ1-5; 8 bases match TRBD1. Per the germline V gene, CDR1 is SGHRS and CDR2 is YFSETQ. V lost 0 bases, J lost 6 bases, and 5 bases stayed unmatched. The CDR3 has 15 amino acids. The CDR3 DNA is TGCGCCAGCAGCTTGGTCCCACAGGGGGGTCAGCCCCAGCATTTT. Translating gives CASSLVPQGGQPQHF.

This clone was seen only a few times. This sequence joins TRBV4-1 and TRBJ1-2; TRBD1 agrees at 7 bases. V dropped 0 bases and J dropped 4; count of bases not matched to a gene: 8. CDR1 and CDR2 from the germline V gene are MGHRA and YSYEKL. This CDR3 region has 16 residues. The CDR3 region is CASSQETGRGGYGYTF. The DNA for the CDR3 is TGCGCCAGCAGCCAAGAGACAGGGCGGGGGGGCTATGGCTACACCTTC.

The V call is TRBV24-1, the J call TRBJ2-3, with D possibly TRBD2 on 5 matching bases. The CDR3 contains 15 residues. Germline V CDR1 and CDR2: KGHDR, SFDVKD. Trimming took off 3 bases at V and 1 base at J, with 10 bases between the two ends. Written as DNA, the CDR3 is TGTGCCACCAGTGATGCTAGCTCTGGCACAGATACGCAGTATTTT. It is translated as CATSDASSGTDTQYF.

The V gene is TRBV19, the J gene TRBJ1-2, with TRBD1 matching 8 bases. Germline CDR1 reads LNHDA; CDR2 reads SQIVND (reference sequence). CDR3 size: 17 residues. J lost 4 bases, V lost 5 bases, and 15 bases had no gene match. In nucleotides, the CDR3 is TGTGCCAGTAGTTCTCGCCTTGGACAGGGAAAAGGCTATGGCTACACCTTC. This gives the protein CASSSRLGQGKGYGYTF.